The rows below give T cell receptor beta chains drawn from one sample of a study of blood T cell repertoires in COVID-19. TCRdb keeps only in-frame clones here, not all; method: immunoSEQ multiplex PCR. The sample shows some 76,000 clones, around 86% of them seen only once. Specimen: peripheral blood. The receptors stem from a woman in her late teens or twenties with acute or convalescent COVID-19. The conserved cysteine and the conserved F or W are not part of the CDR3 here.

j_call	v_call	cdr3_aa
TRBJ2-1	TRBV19	ASSIQGQIYNEQF
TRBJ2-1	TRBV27	ASSLKGGYRNKFRNEQF
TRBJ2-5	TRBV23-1	ASTQGWGPQETQY
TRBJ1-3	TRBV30	AWSVRRGDTIY
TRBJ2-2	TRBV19	ASSFAGMTGELF
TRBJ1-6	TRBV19	ASSTAGTGGNSPLH
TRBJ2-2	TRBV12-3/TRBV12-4	ASSITGELF
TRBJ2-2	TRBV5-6	ASSRTGVDTGELF
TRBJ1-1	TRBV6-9	ASSYHRVLNTEAF
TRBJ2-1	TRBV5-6	ASSFGSGGSSYNEQF
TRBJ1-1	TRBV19	ASSADRYTEAF
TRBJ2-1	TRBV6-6	ASSYPSGNNEQF
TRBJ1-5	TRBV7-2	ASSQRSGGNQPQH
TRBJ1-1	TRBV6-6	ASSSRTGPLNTEAF
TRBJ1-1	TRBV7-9	ASSLGGVEAF
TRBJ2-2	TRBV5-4	ASSSRQTNTGELF
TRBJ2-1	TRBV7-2	ASSLLADSYNEQF
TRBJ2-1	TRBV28	ASSFDQLRSYNEQF
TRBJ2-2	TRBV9	ASSVSGDYTGELF
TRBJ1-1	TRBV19	ATQGVDTEAF
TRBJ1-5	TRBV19	ASRSDRDKRQPQH
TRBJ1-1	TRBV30	AWSDGNTEAF
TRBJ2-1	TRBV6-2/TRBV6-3	ASSYSGGRMNEQF
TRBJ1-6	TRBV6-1	ASSESVGLRNSPLH
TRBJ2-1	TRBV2	ASSFDGGNHNEQF
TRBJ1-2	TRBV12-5	ASGRDRSGYGYT
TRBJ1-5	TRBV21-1	ARNILSNQPQH
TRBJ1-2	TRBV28	ASSLGGIYGYT
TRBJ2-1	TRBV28	ASSPRFRRGREEDEQF
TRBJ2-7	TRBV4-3	ASSQDWGGASYEQY
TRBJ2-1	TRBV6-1	ASSEYETALYNEQF
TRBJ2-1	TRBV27	ASSLGGSYNEQF
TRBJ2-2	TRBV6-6	ASSYVRESPGELF
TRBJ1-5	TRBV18	ASSSGTGVNQPQH
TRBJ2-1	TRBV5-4	ASSLAPGSYNEQF
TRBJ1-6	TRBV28	ASSRTYYNSPLH
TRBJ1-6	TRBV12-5	ASGSRTGEGNSPLH
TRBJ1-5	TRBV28	ASRSWDNLGH
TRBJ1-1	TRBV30	AWSVRSTEAF
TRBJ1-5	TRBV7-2	ASSLAGGPNQPQH
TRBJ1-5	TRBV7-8	ASSPREGRGGQPQH
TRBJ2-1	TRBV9	ASSVVETSGEQF
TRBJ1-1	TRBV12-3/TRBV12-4	ASSPTVNTEAF
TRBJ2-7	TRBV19	ASSPSGLPYEQY
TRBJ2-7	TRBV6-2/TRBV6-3	ASRPPGQGSEQY
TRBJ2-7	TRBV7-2	ASSARVDEQY